The 8 T cell receptor beta chains below all came from one sample that was sequenced in a study of CD8+ T cells in alopecia areata. TCR sequencing used cDNA made by reverse transcription of extracted RNA. Measured with immunoSEQ multiplex PCR; TCRdb has only the in-frame clones, and not every one. Among roughly 210,000 clones listed, less than 50% were seen once. Treatment noted: oral pan-JAK inhibitor, 5-10 mg twice daily. Specimen: CD4+ T cells sorted from blood, collected at approximately week 39, from a patient treated with tofacitinib. The source of these receptors is a human donor with alopecia areata.

The rearrangement joins TRBV7-9 to TRBJ2-7; D is uncertain. From germline, CDR1 is SEHNR and CDR2 FQNEAQ (reference sequence). Trimming cost V 8 bases and J 3 bases, with 11 bases left between them. The CDR3 spans 12 residues. The CDR3 DNA reads TGTGCCAGCTCTGCCTCGGGCTACGAGCAGTACTTC. It encodes CASSASGYEQYF.

The sample holds a few counts of this clone. CDR3 DNA sequence: TGTGCCAGCAGCGCAAACAGGGGCAATCAGCCCCAGCATTTT. It encodes CASSANRGNQPQHF. This chain links TRBV7-2 with TRBJ1-5, with D possibly being TRBD1 (6 bases). The CDR3 sequence is 14 residues long. The germline V and J ends were trimmed by 5 bases and 2 bases, with 10 bases remaining between them. Germline V gives CDR1 SGHTA, CDR2 FQGNSA.

The chain combines TRBV29-1 with TRBJ2-1; possible D gene TRBD2, 6 bases. In germline, CDR1 is SQVTM, CDR2 ANQGSEA. Trimming took off 1 base at V and 9 bases at J, with 13 bases between the two ends. The CDR3 has 13 residues. The CDR3: CSVEGLATAEQFF. DNA of the CDR3: TGCAGCGTTGAAGGCCTAGCGACGGCTGAGCAGTTCTTC.

This chain links TRBV2 with TRBJ2-2; 8 bases line up with TRBD2. The V gene's germline CDR1 is SNHLY and CDR2 FYNNEI. V was clipped by 7 bases and J by 5 bases; unmatched bases: 15. The CDR3 loop spans 17 amino acids. This chain's CDR3 is CASTPTGTSRKTGELFF. CDR3 bases: TGTGCCAGCACGCCCACCGGGACTAGTCGTAAGACCGGGGAGCTGTTTTTT.

This clone was observed a few times. The rearrangement links TRBV30 to TRBJ2-7; 10 positions match TRBD1. Losses at the gene ends were 3 bases for V and 7 bases for J; bases not matched to a gene: 9. The germline V gene encodes CDR1 GTSNPN and CDR2 SVGIG (reference sequence). The CDR3 is made up of 14 amino acids. The CDR3 loop is CAWSSGTGAVEQYF. CDR3 in DNA: TGTGCCTGGAGCTCCGGGACAGGGGCTGTTGAGCAGTACTTC.

The chain links TRBV7-9 to TRBJ2-1, with a tentative D call TRBD2 (6 bases). V lost 3 bases, J lost 4 bases, and 13 bases lay in between. The CDR3 runs 15 residues. The germline V gene has CDR1 SEHNR and CDR2 FQNEAQ (reference sequence). The chain's CDR3 is CASSFGGAGYNEQFF. Here the CDR3 DNA reads TGTGCCAGCAGCTTTGGAGGGGCAGGTTACAATGAGCAGTTCTTC.

This chain links TRBV5-1 with TRBJ2-5; D is undetermined. The length of the CDR3 is 13 residues. The V end lost 0 bases, the J end lost 5 bases, and 8 bases lay between the germline ends. Germline CDR1 SGHRS, CDR2 YFSETQ. The CDR3: CASSLDYVETQYF. The CDR3 coding sequence is TGCGCCAGCAGCTTGGACTATGTGGAGACCCAGTACTTC.

The V gene is TRBV7-9, the J gene TRBJ1-2; weak D call: TRBD1 (5 bases). The ends were cut back, 5 bases at V and 7 bases at J, with 14 bases in the middle. The germline CDR1 and CDR2 sequences are SEHNR and FQNEAQ (reference sequence). This CDR3 contains 13 residues. CDR3 nucleotide sequence: TGTGCCAGCAGCCCCCCAAGGGGCGGTGGCTACACCTTC. This gives the protein CASSPPRGGGYTF.